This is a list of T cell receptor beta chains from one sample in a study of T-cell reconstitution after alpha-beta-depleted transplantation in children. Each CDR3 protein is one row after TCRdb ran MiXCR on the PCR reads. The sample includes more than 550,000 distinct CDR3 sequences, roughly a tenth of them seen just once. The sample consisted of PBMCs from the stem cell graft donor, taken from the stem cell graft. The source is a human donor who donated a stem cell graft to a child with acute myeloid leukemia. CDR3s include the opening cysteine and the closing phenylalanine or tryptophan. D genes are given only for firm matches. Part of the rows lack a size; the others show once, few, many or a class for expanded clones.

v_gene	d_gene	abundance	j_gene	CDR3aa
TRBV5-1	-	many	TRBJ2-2	CASSFREITNTGELFF
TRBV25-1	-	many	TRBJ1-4	CASSGDSGNEKLFF
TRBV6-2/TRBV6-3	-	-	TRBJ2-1	CASSTARTVSYNEQFF
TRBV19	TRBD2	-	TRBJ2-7	CASRTSGLAGTYEQYF
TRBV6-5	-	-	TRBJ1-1	CASSYDVPGGGTEAFF
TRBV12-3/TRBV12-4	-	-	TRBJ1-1	CASSLAVFLSQGDGNTEAFF
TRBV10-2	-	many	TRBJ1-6	CATDRTSLNSPLHF
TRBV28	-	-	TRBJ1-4	CASSLGGIGEKLFF
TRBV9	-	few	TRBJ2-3	CASSRPPDTQYF
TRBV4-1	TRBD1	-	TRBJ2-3	CASSQDHGTGSLPSTDTQYF
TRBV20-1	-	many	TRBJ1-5	CSARLRGYADQPQHF
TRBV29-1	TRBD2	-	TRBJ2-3	CSVEPSGSIDTQYF
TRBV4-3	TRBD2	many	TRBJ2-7	CASSQVASGRYEQYF
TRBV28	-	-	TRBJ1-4	CASSLSSRPGLFF
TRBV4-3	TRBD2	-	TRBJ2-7	CASSQDRLAPKREQYF
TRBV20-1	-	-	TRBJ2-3	CSAPKPDTQYF
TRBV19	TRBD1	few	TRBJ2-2	CASRDSRGPGTGELFF
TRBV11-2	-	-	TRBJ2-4	CASSLYPPRALAKNIQYF
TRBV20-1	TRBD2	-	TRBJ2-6	CCARDTSGSSGANVLTF
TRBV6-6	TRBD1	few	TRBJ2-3	CASSYLPGGWQYF
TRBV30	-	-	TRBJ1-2	CAFPGPSSGYTF
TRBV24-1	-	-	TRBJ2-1	CATSDTRQHNEQFF
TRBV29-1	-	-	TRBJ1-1	CSVRPMMNTEAFF
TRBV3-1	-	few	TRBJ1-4	CASSPPTGLNEKLFF
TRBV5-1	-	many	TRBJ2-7	CASSLNLGHEQYF
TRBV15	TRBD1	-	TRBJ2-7	CATSRTGTGRTYEQYF
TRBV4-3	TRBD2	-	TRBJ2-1	CASSQEGSGTNKSEQFF
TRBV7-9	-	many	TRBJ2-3	CASSPGHADTQYF
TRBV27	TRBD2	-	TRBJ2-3	CASSFETSGTDTQYF
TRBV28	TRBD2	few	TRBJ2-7	CASTVAGLNYEQYF
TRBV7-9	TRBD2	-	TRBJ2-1	CASSLTSGWSNEQFF